Listed below are T cell receptor beta chains from one sample, sequenced in a study of T cells of healthy individuals. TCRdb ran MiXCR on the 5' RACE reads and lists one entry per CDR3 protein. The repertoire holds approximately 89,000 distinct CDR3 sequences, with about 4.8% as singletons. Every receptor here comes from a female donor in good health. CDR3s include the opening cysteine and the closing phenylalanine or tryptophan. A D gene is named only where the DNA matches it firmly. A clone size is listed for some rows: how often the clone was seen (once, few, many), or a class if it is expanded.

clone size,D gene,J gene,V gene,CDR3 DNA,CDR3 protein
many,TRBD1,TRBJ2-2,TRBV29-1,TGCAGCGTTGGTTCCGGGACAGTCACCGGGGAGCTGTTTTTT,CSVGSGTVTGELFF
few,TRBD2,TRBJ2-1,TRBV20-1,TGCAGTGCTAGAACGTGGACTAGTCACAATGAGCAGTTCTTC,CSARTWTSHNEQFF
many,TRBD1,TRBJ1-6,TRBV27,TGTGCCAGCAGCTCCGCTGGACAGGATAATTCACCCCTCCACTTT,CASSSAGQDNSPLHF
many,NA,TRBJ2-1,TRBV24-1,TGTGCCACCAGTGACACAATAGTTCCCGGCTCCTACAATGAGCAGTTCTTC,CATSDTIVPGSYNEQFF
many,NA,TRBJ2-7,TRBV6-2/TRBV6-3,TGTGCCAGCAGGGACGGGTCCCGCATTTTTGAGCAGTACTTC,CASRDGSRIFEQYF
NA,NA,TRBJ1-1,TRBV12-3/TRBV12-4,TGTGCCAGCAGTTTAGAGGGGCCTGAAGCTTTCTTT,CASSLEGPEAFF
many,NA,TRBJ1-1,TRBV30,TGTGCCTGGGAACGGAACACTGAAGCTTTCTTT,CAWERNTEAFF
many,NA,TRBJ2-1,TRBV19,TGTGCCAGTAGTATAGATCTAGGCAGGCGGAGGTACAATGAGCAGTTCTTC,CASSIDLGRRRYNEQFF
many,TRBD2,TRBJ2-1,TRBV4-3,TGCGCCAGCAGCCAAGCAGCGGGAGGGCCTAGTGAGCAGTTCTTC,CASSQAAGGPSEQFF
NA,NA,TRBJ1-1,TRBV25-1,TGTGCCAGCGGTACAGGCCCGGACACTGAAGCTTTCTTT,CASGTGPDTEAFF
few,TRBD2,TRBJ2-3,TRBV6-2/TRBV6-3,TGTGCCAGCAACTCGAGACTAGCCCCCACCCTTGACACGCAGTATTTT,CASNSRLAPTLDTQYF
NA,NA,TRBJ2-7,TRBV29-1,TGCAGCGTTGAAAGGGCAGGGGACTCCTACGAGCAGTACTTC,CSVERAGDSYEQYF
many,NA,TRBJ2-1,TRBV11-2,TGTGCCAGCAGCCGGACCTACACGGATGAGCAGTTCTTC,CASSRTYTDEQFF
few,TRBD2,TRBJ2-5,TRBV30,TGTGCCTTCCCCCTGACTAGCGGGAGTGACACGGGCTCCGTACAAGAGACCCAGTACTTC,CAFPLTSGSDTGSVQETQYF
many,TRBD1,TRBJ1-1,TRBV7-9,TGTGCCAGCAGCTCAGCAGGGGGCACTGAAGCTTTCTTT,CASSSAGGTEAFF
few,NA,TRBJ1-4,TRBV20-1,TGCAGTGCTAGGAGGGACGCCCGCAGGGAAAAACTGTTTTTT,CSARRDARREKLFF
many,NA,TRBJ1-2,TRBV5-6,TGTGCCAGCAGCTGGGACATGAGCTATGGCTACACCTTC,CASSWDMSYGYTF
many,NA,TRBJ1-1,TRBV11-2,TGTGCCAGCAGCTTAGGCAGCTTGAACACTGAAGCTTTCTTT,CASSLGSLNTEAFF
NA,NA,TRBJ1-4,TRBV6-1,TGTGCCAGCAGTGCCGGGACCGCTTATGAGGAAAAACTGTTTTTT,CASSAGTAYEEKLFF
many,TRBD1,TRBJ2-7,TRBV27,TGTGCCAGCAGTAACCTCTGGGGGACAGGGGTGGGAGAGCAGTACTTC,CASSNLWGTGVGEQYF
NA,NA,TRBJ1-1,TRBV9,TGTGCCAGCAGCGTAGGGACTGGTACTGAAGCTTTCTTT,CASSVGTGTEAFF
many,TRBD1,TRBJ2-7,TRBV29-1,TGCAGCGGGGGGACAGGGAACGAGCAGTACTTC,CSGGTGNEQYF
many,TRBD2,TRBJ2-1,TRBV19,TGTGCCAGTAGTATAGACGGGGCTAGCGGCCAACCTATTGGTGAGCAGTTCTTC,CASSIDGASGQPIGEQFF
NA,TRBD1,TRBJ1-6,TRBV27,TGTGCCAGCAGTCCATCGTTTTTAGCTCGGACAGGGAATCCACCCCTCCACTTT,CASSPSFLARTGNPPLHF
few,NA,TRBJ1-1,TRBV15,TGTGCCACCAGCAGAGAACCCCCAGGCTTCCGGGGGAAAAACACTGAAGCTTTCTTT,CATSREPPGFRGKNTEAFF
many,NA,TRBJ2-3,TRBV2,TGTGCCAGCGGTTTTTACGGAACTAGCACAGATACGCAGTATTTT,CASGFYGTSTDTQYF
few,NA,TRBJ2-1,TRBV4-3,TGCGCCAGCAGCCAAGTTTTACACAATGAGCAGTTCTTC,CASSQVLHNEQFF
NA,TRBD1,TRBJ1-2,TRBV7-2,TGTGCCAGCAGCTTAGGGGGACAGTCATATGGCTACACCTTC,CASSLGGQSYGYTF
many,NA,TRBJ2-7,TRBV10-3,TGTGCCATCAGTGAATCCGCCGGGACTTCCCCCTACGAGCAGTACTTC,CAISESAGTSPYEQYF